At least ten counts were recorded for the clone carrying this TCR beta chain. This specimen comes from a study of regulatory T cells in long-lasting Graves disease. Study summary: Graves' patients diagnosed newly had used antithyroid drugs under 3 months.

Time point in this sample: newly diagnosed GD, antithyroid drugs for less than 3 months. There was RNA extracted from PBMCs, and the TCR library was made from it. Arm-PCR with iRepertoire HTBI primers amplified the CDR3 regions for these TCR beta libraries. One entry per CDR3 protein, called by TCRdb with MiXCR from the multiplex PCR reads. Of about 530,000 distinct CDR3 sequences in the sample, around 15% are singletons; the top ten hold roughly 25%. The sample also formed part of further work on T cells in Graves' hyperthyroidism and ophthalmopathy. That paper adds: Absence of ophthalmopathy progression within 18 months defined stable Graves' hyperthyroidism. The HTBI set primed first-round TCR CDR3 RT-PCR.

Material: peripheral blood mononuclear cells (PBMCs), obtained at new diagnosis, from a patient treated with antithyroid drugs. The receptor was isolated from a woman aged 35-65 years with Graves disease.

The CDR3 is CAWGWGRDTEAFF. The CDR3 nucleotides are TGTGCCTGGGGATGGGGAAGGGACACTGAAGCTTTCTTT. The chain uses TRBV30 and TRBJ1-1; no clear D. Germline CDR1 and CDR2: GTSNPN and SVGIG (reference sequence). Trimming took 5 bases from V and 3 from J, leaving 13 bases between them. CDR3 length: 13 residues.